This T cell receptor (beta chain) was recovered during a study of cytomegalovirus exposure and HLA in healthy donors. General study points: As a later analysis showed, several of the most significant clusters appeared to be linked to common viral pathogens. Later on, a genetic analysis was performed. It linked a missense variant in DCLRE1C with V- and J-gene trimming of TCR beta.

On this clone itself: Its antigen remains unidentified.

It was with 60 Vbeta and 13 Jbeta primers that the PCR ran. The table came from immunoSEQ multiplex PCR; TCRdb's copy has only in-frame clones and leaves some out. The data show under 150,000 clones, with around 80% seen just once and around 1.9% held by the top ten. Germline-derived CDR1 and CDR2 are LNHNV and YYDKDF (reference sequence). This CDR3 contains 12 residues. This clonotype was obtained from a woman between 35 and 50 years old in good health and CMV-seronegative. Material: PBMCs. The chain links TRBV15 to TRBJ2-5, with unresolved D. The DNA end lines up better with TRBJ2-7; the J call may be wrong. CDR3 nucleotide sequence: TGTGCCACCAGCAGAGGTCCGTTCGAGCAGTACTTC. This encodes CATSRGPFEQYF.